This record concerns one TCR beta chain sequence. No antigen is known for it. Methods used by the authors: Filtering was not the same, since immunoSEQ gave junction-only sequences without quality scores. The repertoire was sequenced with immunoSEQ multiplex PCR; TCRdb's copy has only in-frame clones and lacks some. Clonal size and the V and J genes are those of that table, whereas D and trimming came from the DNA. The sample lists around 2.5 million clones, over 85% occurring once. This sample was included in a study of shared clonotypes between healthy human individuals. Study observations and caveats: Enrolling few donors narrowed the genetic and exposure-history diversity that was represented.

V dropped 0 bases and J dropped 6; count of bases not matched to a gene: 2. The CDR3 consists of 13 residues. The germline CDR1 and CDR2 sequences are GTSNPN and SVGIG (reference sequence). This clonotype was sampled from a man aged 18 to 30 in good health. Some clones in this sample may be carry-over from other donors' samples. J is TRBJ1-2 and V is TRBV30, with TRBD1 matching 9 bases. The material sequenced was naive CD4+ T cells from PBMCs. As to subset: CD45RA+ positively selected. The CDR3 loop reads CAWSVTGGNGYTF. The CDR3 nucleotides read TGTGCCTGGAGTGTAACAGGGGGCAATGGCTACACCTTC.